Listed here are 11 T cell receptor beta chains from one sample, sequenced in a study of T cell responses to AZD1222 COVID-19 vaccine. The repertoire was sequenced with immunoSEQ multiplex PCR; TCRdb's copy has only in-frame clones and lacks some. Of 150,000 to 200,000 clones listed, around 94% were seen once; the top ten hold 2.6%. The sequencing used peripheral blood, collected on day 0 of AZD1222 vaccination. The receptors come from an adult in good health.

The CDR3 DNA reads TGTGCCTGGACCCTGGGGGACGCTGAAGCTTTCTTT. It codes for CAWTLGDAEAFF. This sequence joins TRBV30 and TRBJ1-1; tentatively, D is TRBD1 (5 bases). The CDR3 contains 12 residues. From germline, CDR1 is GTSNPN and CDR2 SVGIG (reference sequence). V was pared by 4 bases and J by 6 bases, with 12 bases between.

This clone was picked up one time. The chain joins TRBV3-1 (or the pseudogene TRBV3-2) to TRBJ1-2; 10 nucleotides agree with TRBD1. Germline-derived CDR1 and CDR2 are LGHDT and YNNKEL (reference sequence). Germline trimming cut 4 bases from V and 8 bases from J; bases unmatched to any gene: 7. This CDR3 comprises 14 residues. The CDR3 region has the DNA TGTGCCAGCAGCCCCGACAGGGGGCTAGGAGGCTACACCTTC. This gives the protein CASSPDRGLGGYTF.

J is TRBJ2-7 and V is TRBV29-1; 9 nucleotides line up with TRBD2. CDR3 length: 17 amino acids. Germline lookup yields CDR1 SQVTM and CDR2 ANQGSEA. V was pared by 4 bases and J by 3 bases, with 16 bases of the junction left unmatched. CDR3 in DNA: TGCAGCGTTGCCCCCTTTTTTAGCGGGAGAGGCTTCTACGAGCAGTACTTC. The encoded protein is CSVAPFFSGRGFYEQYF.

A single count supports this clone. J is TRBJ1-1 and V is TRBV3-1 (or the pseudogene TRBV3-2); tentative D call: TRBD1 (5 bases). The CDR3 loop spans 14 amino acids. The germline V gene encodes CDR1 LGHDT and CDR2 YNNKEL (reference sequence). Trimming stripped 4 bases from V and 0 bases from J, with 9 bases between. CDR3 in amino acids: CASSRGVMNTEAFF. In DNA, the CDR3 is TGTGCCAGCAGCCGGGGGGTAATGAACACTGAAGCTTTCTTT.

This chain connects TRBV27 to TRBJ2-7, with D perhaps matching TRBD1 or TRBD2 (5 bases each). The ends were cut back, 5 bases at V and 7 bases at J, with 12 bases in the middle. Germline CDR1 reads MNHEY; CDR2 reads SMNVEV (reference sequence). The CDR3 contains 12 residues. The CDR3, as DNA: TGTGCCAGCAGTCCCCGGGGCGAAGAGCAGTACTTC. It is translated as CASSPRGEEQYF.

V is TRBV19 and J is TRBJ1-5, with D possibly TRBD1 on 5 matching bases. CDR3 length equals 15 residues. Germline lookup yields CDR1 LNHDA and CDR2 SQIVND (reference sequence). Between the trimmed V and J ends, which lost 5 bases and 7 bases, there was a span of 18 bases. CDR3 sequence reads: CASSALQAGGQPQHF. DNA for the CDR3: TGTGCCAGTAGTGCCCTCCAGGCCGGGGGGCAGCCCCAGCATTTT.

The V and J genes are TRBV12-5 and TRBJ1-3, with TRBD1 identical over 7 bases. The trim removed 1 base at V and 4 bases at J, leaving 7 bases unmatched. Germline V CDR1 and CDR2: LGHNT, FRNRAP. The CDR3 contains 16 residues. The CDR3 bases are TGTGCTAGTGGTTTGGCTCGGGACAGAGGCGGAAACACCATATATTTT. As protein: CASGLARDRGGNTIYF.

This chain links TRBV2 with TRBJ1-4; no reliable D call. CDR1 is SNHLY, CDR2 FYNNEI, per germline. Deletions cut 5 bases from V and 2 bases from J, with 6 bases between. This CDR3 has 13 residues. The CDR3 bases are TGTGCCAGCAGTTCCAGGACTAATGAAAAACTGTTTTTT. Its protein is CASSSRTNEKLFF. The full variable domain, in which reference TRBV2 and TRBJ1-4 provide the parts outside the CDR3, is EPEVTQTPSHQVTQMGQEVILRCVPISNHLYFYWYRQILGQKVEFLVSFYNNEISEKSEIFDDQFSVERPDGSNFTLKIRSTKLEDSAMYFCASSSRTNEKLFFGSGTQLSVL.

The rearrangement joins TRBV28 to TRBJ2-7; a possible D gene is TRBD1 (6 bases). Germline CDR1 is MDHEN and CDR2 is SYDVKM. Trimming stripped 4 bases from V and 4 bases from J, with 11 bases between. CDR3 length: 13 amino acids. CDR3 sequence reads: CASSSPQGYEQYF. The DNA for the CDR3 is TGTGCCAGCAGTTCCCCACAGGGATACGAGCAGTACTTC.

The chain uses TRBV5-6 and TRBJ2-7, with D unclear. This CDR3 region has 13 residues. Per the germline V gene, CDR1 is SGHDT and CDR2 is YYEEEE. The germline V and J ends were trimmed by 2 bases and 7 bases, with 13 bases remaining between them. The chain's CDR3 is CASSLSGLWEQYF. The CDR3 DNA is TGTGCCAGCAGCTTATCCGGGCTTTGGGAGCAGTACTTC.

The gene calls are TRBV5-1 and TRBJ2-1; tentatively, D is TRBD1 (5 bases). Germline V lookup: CDR1 SGHRS, CDR2 YFSETQ. V was clipped by 0 bases and J by 6 bases, with 10 bases between them. The CDR3 loop spans 14 amino acids. In DNA, the CDR3 is TGCGCCAGCAGCTTGGCGGTCAGGGCCAATGAGCAGTTCTTC. It encodes CASSLAVRANEQFF.